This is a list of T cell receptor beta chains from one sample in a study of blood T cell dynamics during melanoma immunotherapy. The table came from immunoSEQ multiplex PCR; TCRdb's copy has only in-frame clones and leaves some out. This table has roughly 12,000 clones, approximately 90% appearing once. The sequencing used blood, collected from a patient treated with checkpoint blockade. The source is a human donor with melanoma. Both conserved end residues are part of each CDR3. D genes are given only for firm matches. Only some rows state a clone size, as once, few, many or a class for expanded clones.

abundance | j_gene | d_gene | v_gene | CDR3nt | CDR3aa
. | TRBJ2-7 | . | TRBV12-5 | TGTGCTAGTGGTCCAGGCTACTACTACTACGAGCAGTACTTC | CASGPGYYYYEQYF
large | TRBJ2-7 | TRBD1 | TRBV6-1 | TGTGCCAGCACTAAGACAGGGGAGAGCTCCTACGAGCAGTACTTC | CASTKTGESSYEQYF
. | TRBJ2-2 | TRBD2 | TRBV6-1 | TGTGCCAGCAGGATGGGGGGGGGAGGCACCGGGGAGCTGTTTTTT | CASRMGGGGTGELFF
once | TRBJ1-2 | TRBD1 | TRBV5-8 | TGTGCCAGCAGCGGCCCGGGACAGGCGGTGGGTGGCTACACCTTC | CASSGPGQAVGGYTF
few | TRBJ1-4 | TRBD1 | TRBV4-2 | TGTGCCAGCAGCGAACAGGGGGGTCGAGCTAATGAAAAACTGTTTTTT | CASSEQGGRANEKLFF
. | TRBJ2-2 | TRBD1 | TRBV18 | TGTGCCAGCTCACCGTACAGGGGAAGGACCGGGGAGCTGTTTTTT | CASSPYRGRTGELFF
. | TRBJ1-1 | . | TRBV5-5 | TGTGCCAGCAGCTTGGGAGCAGGGCACACTGAAGCTTTCTTT | CASSLGAGHTEAFF
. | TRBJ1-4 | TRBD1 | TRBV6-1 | TGTGCCAGCAGAGCTCGGACAGGGGGCGAAAAACTGTTTTTT | CASRARTGGEKLFF
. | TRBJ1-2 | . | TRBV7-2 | TGTGCCAGCAGTTACCAGAGGTCCCAGTATGGCTACACCTTC | CASSYQRSQYGYTF
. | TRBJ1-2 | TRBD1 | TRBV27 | TGTGCCAGCAGTTTGGGTTTGACAGGGGGCATTGGCTACACCTTC | CASSLGLTGGIGYTF
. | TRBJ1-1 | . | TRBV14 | TGTGCCAGCAGCCAACAGGTTAACACTGAAGCTTTCTTT | CASSQQVNTEAFF
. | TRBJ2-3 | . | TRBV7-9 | TGTGCCAGCAGCACCGGGGATACGCAGTATTTT | CASSTGDTQYF
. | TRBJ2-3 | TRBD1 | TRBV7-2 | TGTGCCAGCAGCTTTAATGGCAGGGGGATCACAGATACGCAGTATTTT | CASSFNGRGITDTQYF
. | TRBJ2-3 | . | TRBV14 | TGTGCCAGCAGCCAAGATCCAGGCACAGATACGCAGTATTTT | CASSQDPGTDTQYF
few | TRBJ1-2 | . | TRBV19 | TGTGCCAGTACTACACAGTATGGCTACACCTTC | CASTTQYGYTF
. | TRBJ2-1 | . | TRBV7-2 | TGTGCCAGCAGCCCCACTAGCTCGTATGAGCAGTTCTTC | CASSPTSSYEQFF
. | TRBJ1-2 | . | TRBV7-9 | TGTGCCAGCAGCCCCGGCCGGGACGCAGGGTCCCACACCTTC | CASSPGRDAGSHTF